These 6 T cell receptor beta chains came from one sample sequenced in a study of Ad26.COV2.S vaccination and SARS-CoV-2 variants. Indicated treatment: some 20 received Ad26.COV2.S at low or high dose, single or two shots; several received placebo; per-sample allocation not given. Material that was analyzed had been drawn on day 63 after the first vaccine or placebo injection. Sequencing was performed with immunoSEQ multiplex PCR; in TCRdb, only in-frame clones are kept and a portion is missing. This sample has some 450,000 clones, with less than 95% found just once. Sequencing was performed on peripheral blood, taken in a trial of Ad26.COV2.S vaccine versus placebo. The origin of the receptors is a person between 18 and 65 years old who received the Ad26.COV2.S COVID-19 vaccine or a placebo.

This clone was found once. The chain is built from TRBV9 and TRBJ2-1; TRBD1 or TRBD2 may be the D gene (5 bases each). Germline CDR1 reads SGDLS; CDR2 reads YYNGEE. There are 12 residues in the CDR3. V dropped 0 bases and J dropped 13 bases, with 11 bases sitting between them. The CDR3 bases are TGTGCCAGCAGCGTAGGAGGGGACCCTCAGTTCTTC. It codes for CASSVGGDPQFF.

The CDR3 DNA is TGCGCCAGCAGACCGGACAGGGCTTCTGGAAACACCATATATTTT. Translated, it gives CASRPDRASGNTIYF. J is TRBJ1-3 and V is TRBV5-1; 8 bases align to TRBD1. The CDR3 runs 15 residues. The germline V gene has CDR1 SGHRS and CDR2 YFSETQ. With 5 bases clipped from V and 1 base from J, the junction kept 5 bases outside the gene matches.

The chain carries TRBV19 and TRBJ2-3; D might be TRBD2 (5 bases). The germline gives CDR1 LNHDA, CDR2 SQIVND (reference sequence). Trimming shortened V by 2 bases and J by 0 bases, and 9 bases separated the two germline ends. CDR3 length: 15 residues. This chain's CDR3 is CASSISRVSTDTQYF. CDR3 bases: TGTGCCAGTAGTATATCGAGGGTTAGCACAGATACGCAGTATTTT.

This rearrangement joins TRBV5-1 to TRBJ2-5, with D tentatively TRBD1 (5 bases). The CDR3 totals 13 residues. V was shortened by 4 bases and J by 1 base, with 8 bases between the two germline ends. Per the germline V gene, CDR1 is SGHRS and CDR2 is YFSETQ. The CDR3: CASSRQGQETQYF. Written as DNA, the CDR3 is TGCGCCAGCAGCAGGCAGGGCCAAGAGACCCAGTACTTC.

CDR3 in DNA: TGTGCCACCCAAACGCCTAGCACAGATACGCAGTATTTT. Amino acid sequence: CATQTPSTDTQYF. The chain carries TRBV28 and TRBJ2-3; the D is unclear. This CDR3 region has 13 residues. Germline V lookup: CDR1 MDHEN, CDR2 SYDVKM. Trimming stripped 10 bases from V and 0 bases from J, with 11 bases between.

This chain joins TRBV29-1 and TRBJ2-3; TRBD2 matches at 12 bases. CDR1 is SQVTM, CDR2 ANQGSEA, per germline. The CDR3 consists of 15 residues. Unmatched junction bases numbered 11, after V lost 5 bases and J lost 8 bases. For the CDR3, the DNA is TGCAGCGTTCTTGTCCTAGCGGGAGGGCCTGGTACGCAGTATTTT. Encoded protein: CSVLVLAGGPGTQYF.